This T cell receptor beta chain was retrieved from a study of CD8 T cells in ankylosing spondylitis. Deletions cut 3 bases from V and 7 bases from J, with 10 bases between. This CDR3 has 14 residues. Germline values: CDR1 MNHEY, CDR2 SMNVEV (reference sequence). Scientists made TCR beta libraries using quantitative 5'-RACE with molecular barcodes. Each CDR3 protein gets one entry after TCRdb re-called the 5' RACE reads with MiXCR. Altogether roughly 68,000 distinct CDR3 sequences are present, 6.2% being singletons, with the ten largest covering approximately 4.5%. This clonotype was recorded at least ten times.

The receptor comes from a male donor with ankylosing spondylitis. Sequenced material: synovial fluid, either unsorted or a sorted T cell fraction (not recorded which). The chain is built from TRBV27 and TRBJ1-6; no firm D call. The CDR3 spells CASSFRSANSPLHF. The CDR3 region has the DNA TGTGCCAGCAGTTTTAGGAGTGCCAATTCACCCCTCCACTTT.